Listed below are T cell receptor beta chains from one sample, sequenced in a study of shared clonotypes between healthy human individuals. Clones were sequenced by immunoSEQ multiplex PCR, and TCRdb holds only the in-frame ones, with some missing. The sample lists about 560,000 clones, just over 75% occurring once. Sequencing used PBMCs. Receptors were obtained from a woman aged 40 to 50 in good health. Some clones in this sample may be carry-over from other donors' samples. CDR3s leave out the opening cysteine and the closing phenylalanine or tryptophan. A row's size may be missing; if present it is once, few, many or a size class.

V,size,CDR3
TRBV29-1,.,SVGETGANVLT
TRBV28,.,ASNKDRLYEAF
TRBV28,few,ASSPPRGVNTEAF
TRBV28,.,ASSLSLAGDTQY
TRBV4-2,.,ASSQVLSRTGGNEQF
TRBV7-2,.,ASSLGGQGARWLF
TRBV6-5,.,ASSPTYSTDTQY
TRBV6-5,.,ASSLRGPAQPQH
TRBV5-4,many,ASSLKGGDKQETQY
TRBV5-1,.,ASSLGTGGNEQY
TRBV4-3,.,ASSPRISGVQETQY
TRBV28,.,ASSLRGGSTDTQY
TRBV11-2,.,ASSSPGNTIY
TRBV5-1,.,ASSLEGLGSYNEQF
TRBV28,.,ASSLINSGPTSTHNEQF
TRBV29-1,.,SVGDSYYGYT
TRBV30,many,AFARDSYGYT
TRBV18,once,ASSPFGQQTNEKLF
TRBV10-3,.,AISEEQNQYEQY
TRBV21-1,.,ASSKRLADSYEQY
TRBV2,.,ASSFSRSAEAF
TRBV6-5,.,ASSYPGVDEQF
TRBV7-9,.,ASSPGTVNTEAF
TRBV6-4,.,ASSRTSGSNTGELF
TRBV10-3,few,AISEDFMNTEAF
TRBV15,.,ATSRDFQGSYEQY
TRBV18,.,ASSKDRAAGNTIY
TRBV13,.,ARQRRENGEQY
TRBV7-2,.,ASSGGGGRYEQY
TRBV6-1,few,ASSEVASEYNEQF